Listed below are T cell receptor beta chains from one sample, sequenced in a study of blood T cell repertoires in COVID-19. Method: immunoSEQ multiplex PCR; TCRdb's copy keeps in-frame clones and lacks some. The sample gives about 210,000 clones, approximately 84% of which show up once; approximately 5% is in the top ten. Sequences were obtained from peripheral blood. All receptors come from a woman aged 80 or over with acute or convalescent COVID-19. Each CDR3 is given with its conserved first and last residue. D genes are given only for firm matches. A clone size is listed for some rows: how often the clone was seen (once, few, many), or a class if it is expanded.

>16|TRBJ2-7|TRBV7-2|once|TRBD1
CASSPRSGTGMYEQYF
TGTGCCAGCAGCCCCCGGTCCGGGACAGGTATGTACGAGCAGTACTTC
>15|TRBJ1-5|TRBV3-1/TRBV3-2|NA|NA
CASSLRASGNQPQHF
TGTGCCAGTTCCCTCAGGGCTTCGGGCAATCAGCCCCAGCATTTT
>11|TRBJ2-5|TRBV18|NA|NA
CASSPGETQYF
TGTGCCAGCTCACCAGGCGAGACCCAGTACTTC
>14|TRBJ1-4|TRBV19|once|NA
CASSTSYKNEKLFF
TGTGCCAGTAGTACCTCTTACAAGAATGAAAAACTGTTTTTT
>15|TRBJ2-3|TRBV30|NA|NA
CAWSLGGARPDTQYF
TGTGCCTGGAGCTTGGGGGGGGCACGGCCAGATACGCAGTATTTT
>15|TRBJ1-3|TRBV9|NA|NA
CASSPRTVSGNTIYF
TGTGCCAGCAGCCCACGGACAGTCTCTGGAAACACCATATATTTT
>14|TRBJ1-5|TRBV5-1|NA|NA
CASSKEPGDRSQHF
TGCGCCAGCAGCAAAGAACCAGGGGATCGGTCCCAGCATTTT
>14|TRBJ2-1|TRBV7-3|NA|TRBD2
CASSSGLVGNEQFF
TGTGCCAGCAGCTCGGGACTAGTCGGCAATGAGCAGTTCTTC
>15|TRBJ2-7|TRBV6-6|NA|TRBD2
CASSNGLAEAYEQYF
TGTGCCAGCAGTAACGGACTAGCGGAGGCCTACGAGCAGTACTTC
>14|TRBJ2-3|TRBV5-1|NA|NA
CASKPPQVTDTQYF
TGCGCCAGCAAACCCCCCCAGGTCACAGATACGCAGTATTTT
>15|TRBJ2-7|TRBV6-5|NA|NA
CASRVDRVSSYEQYF
TGTGCCAGCAGGGTAGACAGAGTAAGCTCCTACGAGCAGTACTTC
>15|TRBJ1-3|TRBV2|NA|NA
CASSPSTGRGNTIYF
TGTGCCAGCAGTCCATCTACAGGGCGAGGAAACACCATATATTTT
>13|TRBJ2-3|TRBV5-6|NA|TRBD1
CASNYRGADTQYF
TGTGCCAGCAACTACAGGGGCGCAGATACGCAGTATTTT
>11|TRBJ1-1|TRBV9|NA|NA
CASSFRGGAFF
TGTGCCAGCAGCTTCAGGGGAGGGGCTTTCTTT
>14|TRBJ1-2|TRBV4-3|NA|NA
CASSPGKSNYGYTF
TGCGCCAGCAGCCCAGGGAAGTCAAACTATGGCTACACCTTC
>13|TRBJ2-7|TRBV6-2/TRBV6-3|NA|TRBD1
CASSLDRVHEQYF
TGTGCCAGCAGCCTCGACAGGGTCCACGAGCAGTACTTC
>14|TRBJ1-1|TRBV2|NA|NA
CASRGGGGNTEAFF
TGTGCCAGCAGGGGCGGAGGAGGGAACACTGAAGCTTTCTTT
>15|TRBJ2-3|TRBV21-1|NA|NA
CASSTRAGGRDTQYF
TGTGCCAGCAGCACCCGCGCGGGAGGACGTGATACGCAGTATTTT
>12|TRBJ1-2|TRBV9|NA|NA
CASSVVPGGYTF
TGTGCCAGCAGCGTAGTACCAGGTGGCTACACCTTC
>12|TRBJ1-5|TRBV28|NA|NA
CASRSFNQPQHF
TGTGCCAGCCGGTCCTTCAATCAGCCCCAGCATTTT
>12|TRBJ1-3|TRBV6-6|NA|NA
CASLRGGNTIYF
TGTGCCAGCCTCCGGGGTGGAAACACCATATATTTT
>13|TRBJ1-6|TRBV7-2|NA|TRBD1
CASSLQGPSPLHF
TGTGCCAGCAGTCTACAGGGGCCTTCACCCCTCCACTTT
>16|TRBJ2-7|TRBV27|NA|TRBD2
CASSFSSGSIAYEQYF
TGTGCCAGCAGTTTTTCTAGCGGGAGTATCGCCTACGAGCAGTACTTC
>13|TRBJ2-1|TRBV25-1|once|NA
CASSGAGLHEQFF
TGTGCCAGCAGTGGGGCGGGGTTGCATGAGCAGTTCTTC
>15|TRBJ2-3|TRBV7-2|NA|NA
CASSGQVIIADTQYF
TGTGCCAGCAGCGGGCAAGTCATAATTGCAGATACGCAGTATTTT
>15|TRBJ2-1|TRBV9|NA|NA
CASSLRGGPGNEQFF
TGTGCCAGCAGTCTCCGGGGTGGCCCGGGGAATGAGCAGTTCTTC
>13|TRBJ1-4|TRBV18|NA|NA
CASSAGRGEKLFF
TGTGCCAGCTCAGCCGGGAGGGGTGAAAAACTGTTTTTT
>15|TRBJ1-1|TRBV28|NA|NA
CASSRTTGWDTEAFF
TGTGCCAGCAGTCGAACTACAGGGTGGGACACTGAAGCTTTCTTT
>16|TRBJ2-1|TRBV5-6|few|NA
CASSLPRRSSYNEQFF
TGTGCCAGCAGCTTGCCTAGGAGAAGCTCCTACAATGAGCAGTTCTTC